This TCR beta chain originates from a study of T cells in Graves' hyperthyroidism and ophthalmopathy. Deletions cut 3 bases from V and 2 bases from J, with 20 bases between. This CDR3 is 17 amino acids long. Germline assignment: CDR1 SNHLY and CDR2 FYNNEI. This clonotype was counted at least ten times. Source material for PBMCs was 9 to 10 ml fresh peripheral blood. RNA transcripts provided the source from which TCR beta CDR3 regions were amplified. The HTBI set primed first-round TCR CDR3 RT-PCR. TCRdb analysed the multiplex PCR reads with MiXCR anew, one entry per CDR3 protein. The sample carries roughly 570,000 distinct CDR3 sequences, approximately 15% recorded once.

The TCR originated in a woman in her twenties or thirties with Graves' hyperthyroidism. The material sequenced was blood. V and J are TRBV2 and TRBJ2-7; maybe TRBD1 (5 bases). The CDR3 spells CASSESNFDRLAYEQYF. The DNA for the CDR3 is TGTGCCAGCAGTGAGAGTAATTTCGACAGACTTGCCTACGAGCAGTACTTC.